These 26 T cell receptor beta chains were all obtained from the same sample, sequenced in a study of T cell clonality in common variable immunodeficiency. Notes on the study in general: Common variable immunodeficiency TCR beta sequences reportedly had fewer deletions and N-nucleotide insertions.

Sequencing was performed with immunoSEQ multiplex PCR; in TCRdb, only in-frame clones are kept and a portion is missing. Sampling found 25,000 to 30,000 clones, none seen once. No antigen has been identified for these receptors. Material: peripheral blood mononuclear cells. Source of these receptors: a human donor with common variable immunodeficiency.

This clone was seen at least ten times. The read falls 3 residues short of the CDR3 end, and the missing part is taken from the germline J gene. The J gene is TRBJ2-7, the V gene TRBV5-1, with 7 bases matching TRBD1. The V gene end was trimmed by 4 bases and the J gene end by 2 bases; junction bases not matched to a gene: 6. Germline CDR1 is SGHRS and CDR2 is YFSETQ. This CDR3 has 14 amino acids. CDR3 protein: CASSKDRTTYEQYF. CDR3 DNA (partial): TGCGCCAGCAGCAAGGACAGGACAACCTACGAG.

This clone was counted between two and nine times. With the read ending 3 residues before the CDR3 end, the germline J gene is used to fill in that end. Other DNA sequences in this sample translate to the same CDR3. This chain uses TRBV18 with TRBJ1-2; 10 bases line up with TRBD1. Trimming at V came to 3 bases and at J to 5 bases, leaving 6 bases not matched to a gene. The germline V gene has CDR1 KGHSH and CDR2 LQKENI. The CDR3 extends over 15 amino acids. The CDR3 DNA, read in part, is TGTGCCAGCTCACCGGGACAGGGGCCGGGGTATGGC. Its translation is CASSPGQGPGYG. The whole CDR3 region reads CASSPGQGPGYGYTF. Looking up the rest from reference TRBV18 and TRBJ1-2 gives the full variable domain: NAGVMQNPRHLVRRRGQEARLRCSPMKGHSHVYWYRQLPEEGLKFMVYLQKENIIDESGMPKERFSAEFPKEGPSILRIQQVVRGDSAAYFCASSPGQGPGYGYTFGSGTRLTVV.

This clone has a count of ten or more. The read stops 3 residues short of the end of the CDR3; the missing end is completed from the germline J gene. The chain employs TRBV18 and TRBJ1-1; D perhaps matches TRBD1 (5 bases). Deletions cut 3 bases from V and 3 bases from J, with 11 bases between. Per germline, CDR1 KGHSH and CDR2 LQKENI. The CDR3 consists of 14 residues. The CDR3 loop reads CASSPGGTDTEAFF. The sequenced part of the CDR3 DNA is TGTGCCAGCTCACCTGGGGGGACCGACACTGAA.

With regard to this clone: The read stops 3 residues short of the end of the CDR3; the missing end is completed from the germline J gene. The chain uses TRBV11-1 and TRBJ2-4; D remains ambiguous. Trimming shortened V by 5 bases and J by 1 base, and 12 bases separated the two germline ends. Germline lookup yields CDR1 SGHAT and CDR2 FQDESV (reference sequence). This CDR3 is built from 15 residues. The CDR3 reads CASSNRVTAKNIQYF. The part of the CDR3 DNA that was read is TGTGCCAGCAGCAATCGGGTCACGGCCAAAAACATT.

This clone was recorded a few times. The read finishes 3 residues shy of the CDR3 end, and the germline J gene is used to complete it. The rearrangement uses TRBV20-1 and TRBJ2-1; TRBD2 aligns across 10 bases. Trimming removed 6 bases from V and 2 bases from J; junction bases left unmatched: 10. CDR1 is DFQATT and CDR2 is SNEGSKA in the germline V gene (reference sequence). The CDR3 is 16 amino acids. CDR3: CSARPSGSGTYNEQFF. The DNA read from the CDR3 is TGCAGTGCGAGGCCTAGCGGGAGTGGGACCTACAATGAG.

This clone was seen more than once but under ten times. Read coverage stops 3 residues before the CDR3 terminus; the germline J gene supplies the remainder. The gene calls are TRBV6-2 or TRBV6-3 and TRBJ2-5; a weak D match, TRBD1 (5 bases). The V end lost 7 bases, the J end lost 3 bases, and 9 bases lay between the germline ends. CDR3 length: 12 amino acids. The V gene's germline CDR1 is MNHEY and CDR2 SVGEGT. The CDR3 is CASNKGEETQYF. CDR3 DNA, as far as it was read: TGTGCCAGCAATAAAGGGGAAGAGACC.

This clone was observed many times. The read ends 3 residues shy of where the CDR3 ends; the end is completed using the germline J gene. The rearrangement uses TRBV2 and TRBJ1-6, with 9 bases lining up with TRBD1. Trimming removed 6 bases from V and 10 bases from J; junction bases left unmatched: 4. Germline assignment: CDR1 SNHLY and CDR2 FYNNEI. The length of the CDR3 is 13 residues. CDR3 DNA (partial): TGTGCCAGCAGCGGGGACAGGGACTCACCC. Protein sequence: CASSGDRDSP. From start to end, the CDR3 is CASSGDRDSPLHF.

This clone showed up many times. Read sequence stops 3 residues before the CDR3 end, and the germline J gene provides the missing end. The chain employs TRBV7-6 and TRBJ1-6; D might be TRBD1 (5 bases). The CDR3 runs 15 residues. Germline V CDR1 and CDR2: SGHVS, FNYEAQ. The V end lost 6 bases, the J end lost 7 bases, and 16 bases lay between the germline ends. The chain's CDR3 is CASRSRRGSNSPLHF. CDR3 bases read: TGTGCCAGCAGGAGCAGAAGGGGTAGCAATTCACCC.

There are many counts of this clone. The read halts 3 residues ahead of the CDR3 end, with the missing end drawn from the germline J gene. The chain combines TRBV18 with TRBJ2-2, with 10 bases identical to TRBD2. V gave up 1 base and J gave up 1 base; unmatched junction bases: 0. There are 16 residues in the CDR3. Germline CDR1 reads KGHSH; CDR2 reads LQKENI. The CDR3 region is CASSPLAGGNTGELFF. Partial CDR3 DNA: TGTGCCAGCTCACCACTAGCGGGAGGGAACACCGGGGAG.

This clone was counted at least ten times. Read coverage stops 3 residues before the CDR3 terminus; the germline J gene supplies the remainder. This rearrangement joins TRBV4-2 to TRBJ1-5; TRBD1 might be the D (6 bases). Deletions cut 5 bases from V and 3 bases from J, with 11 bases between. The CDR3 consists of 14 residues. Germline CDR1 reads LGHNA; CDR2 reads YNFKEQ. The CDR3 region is CASSDRDNNQPQHF. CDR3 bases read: TGTGCCAGCAGCGACCGGGACAACAATCAGCCC.

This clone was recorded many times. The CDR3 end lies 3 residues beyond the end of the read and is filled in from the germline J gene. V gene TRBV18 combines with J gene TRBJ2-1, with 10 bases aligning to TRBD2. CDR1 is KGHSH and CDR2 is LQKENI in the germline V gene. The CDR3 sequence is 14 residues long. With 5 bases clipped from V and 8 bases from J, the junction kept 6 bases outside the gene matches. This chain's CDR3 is CASSELAGRDEQFF. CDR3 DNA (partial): TGTGCCAGCTCAGAACTAGCGGGAAGGGATGAG.

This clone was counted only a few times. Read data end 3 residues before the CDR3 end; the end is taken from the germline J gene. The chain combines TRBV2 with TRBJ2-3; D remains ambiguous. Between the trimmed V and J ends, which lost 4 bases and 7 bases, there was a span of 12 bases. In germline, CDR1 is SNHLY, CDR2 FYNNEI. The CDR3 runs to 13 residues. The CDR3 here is CASSVGLGYTQYF. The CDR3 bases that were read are TGTGCCAGCAGTGTTGGATTAGGGTATACG.

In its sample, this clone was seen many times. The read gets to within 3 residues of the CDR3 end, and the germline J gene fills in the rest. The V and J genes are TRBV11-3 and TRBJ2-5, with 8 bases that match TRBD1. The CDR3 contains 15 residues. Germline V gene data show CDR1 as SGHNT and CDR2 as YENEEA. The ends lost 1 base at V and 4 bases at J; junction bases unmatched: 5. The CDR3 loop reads CASSLAGGVIETQYF. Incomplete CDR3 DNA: TGTGCCAGCAGCTTAGCAGGGGGCGTGATAGAGACC.

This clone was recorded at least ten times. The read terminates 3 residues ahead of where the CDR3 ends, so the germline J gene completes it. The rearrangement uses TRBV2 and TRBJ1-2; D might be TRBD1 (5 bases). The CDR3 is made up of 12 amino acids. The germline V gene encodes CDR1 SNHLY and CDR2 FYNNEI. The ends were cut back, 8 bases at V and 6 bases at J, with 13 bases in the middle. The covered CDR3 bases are TGTGCCAGCTCATGGGGCTCTGATGGC. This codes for CASSWGSDG. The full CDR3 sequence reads CASSWGSDGYTF.

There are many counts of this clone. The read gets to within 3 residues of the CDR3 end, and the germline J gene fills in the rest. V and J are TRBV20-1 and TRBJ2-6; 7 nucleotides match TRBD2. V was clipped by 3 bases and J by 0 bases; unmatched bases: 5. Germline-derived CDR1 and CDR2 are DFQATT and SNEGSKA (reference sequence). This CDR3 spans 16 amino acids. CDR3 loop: CSARAGDSSGANVLTF. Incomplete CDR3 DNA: TGCAGTGCTAGGGCGGGGGATAGCTCTGGGGCCAACGTC.

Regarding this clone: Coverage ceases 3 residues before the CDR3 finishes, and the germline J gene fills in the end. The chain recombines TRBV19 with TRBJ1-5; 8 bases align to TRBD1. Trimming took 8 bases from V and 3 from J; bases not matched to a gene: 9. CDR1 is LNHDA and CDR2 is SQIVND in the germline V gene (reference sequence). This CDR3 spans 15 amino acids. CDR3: CASQKDRAPNQPQHF. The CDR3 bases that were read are TGTGCCAGTCAGAAGGACAGGGCCCCCAATCAGCCC.

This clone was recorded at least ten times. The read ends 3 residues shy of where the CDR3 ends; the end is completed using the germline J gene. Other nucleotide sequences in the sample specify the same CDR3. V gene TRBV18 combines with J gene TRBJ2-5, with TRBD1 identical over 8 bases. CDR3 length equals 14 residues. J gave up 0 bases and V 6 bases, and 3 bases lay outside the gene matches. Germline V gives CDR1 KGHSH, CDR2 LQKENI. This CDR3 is CASSPDRDQETQYF. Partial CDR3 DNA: TGTGCCAGCTCTCCGGACAGGGACCAAGAGACC.

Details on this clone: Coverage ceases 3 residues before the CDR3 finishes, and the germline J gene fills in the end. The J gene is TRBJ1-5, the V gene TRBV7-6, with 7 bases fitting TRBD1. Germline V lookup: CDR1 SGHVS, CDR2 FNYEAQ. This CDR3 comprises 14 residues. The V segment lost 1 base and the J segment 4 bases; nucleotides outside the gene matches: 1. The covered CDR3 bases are TGTGCCAGCAGCTTAGAGACAGGGAATCAGCCC. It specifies CASSLETGNQP. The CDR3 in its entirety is CASSLETGNQPQHF.

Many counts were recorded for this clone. CDR3 amino acids: CASSWSSGKVGELFF. CDR3 bases read: TGTGCCAGCAGTTGGTCTAGCGGGAAAGTCGGGGAG. The gene calls are TRBV2 and TRBJ2-2, with TRBD2 matching 9 bases. The sequence runs out 3 residues before the end of the CDR3; the remainder is reconstructed from the germline J gene. The germline V gene has CDR1 SNHLY and CDR2 FYNNEI. The CDR3 covers 15 residues. With V trimmed by 5 bases and J by 7 bases, 8 bases remained unmatched.

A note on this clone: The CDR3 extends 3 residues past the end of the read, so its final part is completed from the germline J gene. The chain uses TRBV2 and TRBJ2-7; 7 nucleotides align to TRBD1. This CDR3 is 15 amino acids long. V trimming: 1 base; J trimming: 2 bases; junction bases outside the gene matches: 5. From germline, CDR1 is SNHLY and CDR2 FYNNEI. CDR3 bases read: TGTGCCAGCAGTGAAGAGGGGGCGGAAACCTACGAG. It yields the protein CASSEEGAETYE. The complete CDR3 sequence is CASSEEGAETYEQYF.

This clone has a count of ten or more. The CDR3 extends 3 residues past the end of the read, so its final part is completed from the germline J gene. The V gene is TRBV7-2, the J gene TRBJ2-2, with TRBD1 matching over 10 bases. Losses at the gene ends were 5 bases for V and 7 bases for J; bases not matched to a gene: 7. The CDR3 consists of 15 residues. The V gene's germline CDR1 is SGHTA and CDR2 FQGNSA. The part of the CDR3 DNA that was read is TGTGCCAGCAGCAGACAGGGGGCGAAGGTCGGGGAG. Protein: CASSRQGAKVGE. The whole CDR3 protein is CASSRQGAKVGELFF.

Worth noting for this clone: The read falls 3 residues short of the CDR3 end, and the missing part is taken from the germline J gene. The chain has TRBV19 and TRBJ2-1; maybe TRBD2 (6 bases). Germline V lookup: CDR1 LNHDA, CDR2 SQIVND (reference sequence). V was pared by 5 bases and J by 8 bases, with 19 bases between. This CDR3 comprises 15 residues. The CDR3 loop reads CASSPSGTSFDEQFF. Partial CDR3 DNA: TGTGCCAGTAGTCCTTCCGGGACTTCGTTCGATGAG.

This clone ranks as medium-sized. Incomplete CDR3 DNA: TGTGCCAGTAGTATTGTTCCTTCCAGCTCCTACAATGAG. This translates into CASSIVPSSSYNE. The CDR3 reads in full as CASSIVPSSSYNEQFF. The chain combines TRBV19 with TRBJ2-1; D gene uncertain. The read falls 3 residues short of the CDR3 end, and the missing part is taken from the germline J gene. The CDR3 spans 16 residues. The germline gives CDR1 LNHDA, CDR2 SQIVND (reference sequence). V lost 3 bases to trimming and J lost 0 bases, with 12 bases between them.

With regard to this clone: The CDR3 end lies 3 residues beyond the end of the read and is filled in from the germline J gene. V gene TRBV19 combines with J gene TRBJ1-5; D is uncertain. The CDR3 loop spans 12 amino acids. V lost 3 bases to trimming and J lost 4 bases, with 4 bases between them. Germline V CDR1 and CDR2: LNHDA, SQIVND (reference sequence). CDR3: CASSMRNQPQHF. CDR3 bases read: TGTGCCAGTAGTATGAGGAATCAGCCC.

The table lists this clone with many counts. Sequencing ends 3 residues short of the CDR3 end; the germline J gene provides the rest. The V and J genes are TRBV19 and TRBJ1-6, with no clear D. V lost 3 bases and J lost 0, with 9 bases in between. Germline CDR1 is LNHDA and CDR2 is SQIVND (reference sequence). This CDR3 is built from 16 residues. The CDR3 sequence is CASSMGSNSYNSPLHF. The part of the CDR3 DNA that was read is TGTGCCAGTAGTATGGGCAGCAACTCCTATAATTCACCC.

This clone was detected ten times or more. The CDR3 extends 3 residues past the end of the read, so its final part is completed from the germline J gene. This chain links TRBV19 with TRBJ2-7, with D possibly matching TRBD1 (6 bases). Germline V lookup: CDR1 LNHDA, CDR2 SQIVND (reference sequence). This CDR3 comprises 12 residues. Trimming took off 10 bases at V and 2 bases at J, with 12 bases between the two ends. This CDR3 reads CATRGRTYEQYF. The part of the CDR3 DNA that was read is TGTGCCACCAGGGGCCGGACCTACGAG. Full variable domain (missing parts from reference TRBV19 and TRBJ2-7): DGGITQSPKYLFRKEGQNVTLSCEQNLNHDAMYWYRQDPGQGLRLIYYSQIVNDFQKGDIAEGYSVSREKKESFPLTVTSAQKNPTAFYLCATRGRTYEQYFGPGTRLTVT.